The 20 T cell receptor beta chains given below trace back to one sample, sequenced in a study of T cells in Graves' hyperthyroidism and ophthalmopathy. Amplification yielded TCR beta CDR3 regions, with RNA transcripts as the source. Using the HTBI primer set, a first-round RT-PCR was run on the TCR CDR3. One entry per CDR3 protein results from TCRdb running MiXCR on the multiplex PCR reads. Found here are some 500,000 distinct CDR3 sequences, approximately 15% of them singletons; the top ten hold 15% to 20%. The sample taken for sequencing was blood. These receptors all stem from a woman aged 18-29 years with Graves' hyperthyroidism.

In this sample, this clonotype turned up many times. Here the CDR3 DNA reads TGTGCCAGCAGTCCTAGGGGTTATAGCACAGATACGCAGTATTTT. Translating gives CASSPRGYSTDTQYF. This sequence joins TRBV12-3 or TRBV12-4 and TRBJ2-3; D is possibly TRBD1 (5 bases). V was pared by 5 bases and J by 0 bases, with 12 bases between. This CDR3 has 15 amino acids.

This clonotype was detected a few times. A much larger clone is a single base away; this may be a read error. Because the CDR3 is missing its conserved closing phenylalanine or tryptophan, this is likely a read error. The chain uses TRBV12-3 or TRBV12-4 and TRBJ1-2, with D possibly being TRBD1 (5 bases). V lost 2 bases and J lost 2, with 12 bases in between. The CDR3 is made up of 15 amino acids. CDR3 residues: CASSLWQGRNYGYTL. The CDR3 DNA reads as TGTGCCAGCAGTTTATGGCAGGGACGGAACTATGGCTACACCCTC.

This clonotype was found many times. The J gene is TRBJ2-4, the V gene TRBV12-3 or TRBV12-4; D ambiguous. This CDR3 has 11 amino acids. The V and J ends lost 1 base and 12 bases respectively, with 7 bases between them. The CDR3 DNA is TGTGCCAGCAGTTTAGAAGCCAGTCAGTACTTC. It codes for CASSLEASQYF.

In this sample, this clonotype turned up many times. This chain uses TRBV20-1 with TRBJ2-1; 13 bases agree with TRBD2. Germline assignment: CDR1 DFQATT and CDR2 SNEGSKA (reference sequence). The ends lost 6 bases at V and 2 bases at J; junction bases unmatched: 13. The CDR3 sequence is 18 residues long. The chain's CDR3 is CSAEPSGTSGETYNEQFF. Written as DNA, the CDR3 is TGCAGTGCGGAACCTTCCGGGACTAGCGGGGAAACCTACAATGAGCAGTTCTTC.

This clonotype was seen repeatedly, ten times or more. The V gene is TRBV20-1, the J gene TRBJ1-6, with 7 nucleotides matching TRBD1. V lost 0 bases, J lost 9 bases, and 11 bases stayed unmatched. Germline CDR1 is DFQATT and CDR2 is SNEGSKA (reference sequence). The length of the CDR3 is 16 residues. CDR3 coding DNA: TGCAGTGCTAGAGATAGGTGGGGGCAGGGGGTTTCACCCCTCCACTTT. Translating gives CSARDRWGQGVSPLHF.

This clonotype was detected ten times or more. An end of the junction does not agree with germline; a read error may underlie this. The chain joins TRBV3-1 to TRBJ2-4; D is undetermined. The CDR3 runs 15 residues. From germline, CDR1 is LGHDT and CDR2 YNNKEL (reference sequence). The CDR3 protein is CANSPPRLMGAIQYF. For the CDR3, the DNA is TGTGCCAACAGCCCCCCCCGACTGATGGGTGCCATTCAGTACTTC.

This clonotype was observed many times. The chain recombines TRBV12-3 or TRBV12-4 with TRBJ2-6; 7 bases are a match to TRBD1. The CDR3 contains 17 residues. The ends lost 7 bases at V and 0 bases at J; junction bases unmatched: 9. The CDR3 reads CASTFRDSRSGANVLTF. The CDR3 DNA reads as TGTGCCAGCACCTTCCGGGACAGTCGCTCTGGGGCCAACGTCCTGACTTTC.

This clonotype was picked up many times. The rearrangement joins TRBV9 to TRBJ2-2; TRBD2 agrees at 7 bases. The CDR3 totals 15 residues. Trimming at V came to 4 bases and at J to 6 bases, leaving 9 bases not matched to a gene. Germline V gives CDR1 SGDLS, CDR2 YYNGEE. The CDR3 DNA sequence: TGTGCCAGCAGCAACTGGGGAGGGGCGGCCGGGGAGCTGTTTTTT. Translated: CASSNWGGAAGELFF. Full variable domain (rest looked up from reference TRBV9 and TRBJ2-2): DSGVTQTPKHLITATGQRVTLRCSPRSGDLSVYWYQQSLDQGLQFLIQYYNGEERAKGNILERFSAQQFPDLHSELNLSSLELGDSALYFCASSNWGGAAGELFFGEGSRLTVL.

This chain connects TRBV7-3 to TRBJ2-1; 8 bases are shared with TRBD1. The germline V gene has CDR1 SGHTA and CDR2 FQGTGA. The CDR3 extends over 16 amino acids. The ends lost 7 bases at V and 4 bases at J; junction bases unmatched: 12. CDR3 nucleotide sequence: TGTGCCAGCATCTACTCCGGGAGACAGGGGTACAATGAGCAGTTCTTC. Protein product: CASIYSGRQGYNEQFF.

In this sample, this clonotype turned up many times. This sequence joins TRBV7-6 and TRBJ1-4, with D possibly being TRBD1 (5 bases). V was cut by 4 bases and J by 6 bases, with 15 bases left in between. The CDR3 is 15 residues long. CDR1 is SGHVS, CDR2 FNYEAQ, per germline. CDR3 bases: TGTGCCAGCAGCTCGCAGGGAATGCCGGATGAAAAACTGTTTTTT. It codes for CASSSQGMPDEKLFF.

This clonotype was observed at least ten times. The chain joins TRBV29-1 to TRBJ2-2; 7 bases match TRBD2. CDR1 is SQVTM, CDR2 ANQGSEA, per germline. Unmatched junction bases numbered 4, after V lost 4 bases and J lost 2 bases. The CDR3 is 14 residues long. CDR3 DNA sequence: TGCAGCGTTGTGCTAGCGGTAAACACCGGGGAGCTGTTTTTT. Translation gives CSVVLAVNTGELFF.

The table lists this clonotype with many counts. The chain couples TRBV3-1 to TRBJ1-5; possibly TRBD1 for D (6 bases). The CDR3 loop spans 15 amino acids. Germline CDR1 LGHDT, CDR2 YNNKEL (reference sequence). V shed 2 bases and J shed 5 bases, with 13 bases lying between them. The CDR3 loop reads CASSQFSGAHQPQHF. The CDR3 DNA sequence: TGTGCCAGCAGCCAATTCTCGGGGGCACATCAGCCCCAGCATTTT.

The chain employs TRBV29-1 and TRBJ2-2; no clear D gene. This CDR3 has 14 amino acids. CDR1 is SQVTM, CDR2 ANQGSEA, per germline. Trimming stripped 4 bases from V and 2 bases from J, with 11 bases between. The CDR3 region has the DNA TGCAGCGTTGCAAGCGCGATAAACACCGGGGAGCTGTTTTTT. Its translation: CSVASAINTGELFF.

The genes are TRBV20-1 and TRBJ2-7, with 9 bases fitting TRBD2. CDR1 is DFQATT and CDR2 is SNEGSKA in the germline V gene (reference sequence). V shed 5 bases and J 2 bases; nucleotides not matched to a gene: 10. The CDR3 spans 15 residues. The CDR3 DNA follows: TGCAGTGCTTCAAATTCCGGGACTAGCCCCTACGAGCAGTACTTC. Its translation is CSASNSGTSPYEQYF.

Only a few counts were recorded for this clonotype. The V and J genes are TRBV15 and TRBJ1-2, with D perhaps TRBD1 (5 bases). Germline CDR1 is LNHNV and CDR2 is YYDKDF (reference sequence). This CDR3 is 17 amino acids long. Trimming took 3 bases from V and 1 from J, leaving 18 bases between them. CDR3: CATSRDVVPGGNYGYTF. The CDR3 nucleotides are TGTGCCACCAGCAGGGATGTAGTCCCGGGGGGTAACTATGGCTACACCTTC.

This clonotype was seen repeatedly, ten times or more. The V and J genes are TRBV5-1 and TRBJ1-1, with TRBD1 identical over 7 bases. The CDR3 spans 17 residues. The trim removed 2 bases at V and 0 bases at J, leaving 10 bases unmatched. In germline, CDR1 is SGHRS, CDR2 YFSETQ. The CDR3 nucleotides read TGCGCCAGCAGCTTACAAGGGACAGCGAGCATGAACACTGAAGCTTTCTTT. Translating it yields CASSLQGTASMNTEAFF.

This chain joins TRBV11-2 and TRBJ2-2; D is possibly TRBD2 (6 bases). Germline values: CDR1 SGHAT, CDR2 FQNNGV. The CDR3 has 16 amino acids. Trimming left V 1 base short and J 6 bases short, with 15 bases between. The CDR3 sequence is CASSLVGTRLPGELFF. The DNA for the CDR3 is TGTGCCAGCAGCTTAGTGGGGACTCGCCTCCCCGGGGAGCTGTTTTTT.

Notes on this clonotype: Since a much larger clone is just one base distant, this may be a read error. This chain uses TRBV9 with TRBJ2-1, with 11 bases aligning to TRBD2. The CDR3 contains 15 residues. Germline V gene lookup returns CDR1 SGDLS and CDR2 YYNGEE. The CDR3 loop reads CASSVVAGGPNEQCF. As DNA, the CDR3 is TGTGCCAGCAGCGTAGTAGCGGGAGGGCCGAATGAGCAGTGCTTC.

This clonotype was counted only a few times. The genes are TRBV25-1 and TRBJ2-5, with TRBD2 matching over 8 bases. This CDR3 has 15 residues. J gave up 2 bases and V 3 bases, and 5 bases lay outside the gene matches. Germline V gene sequence: CDR1 MGHDK, CDR2 SYGVNS. CDR3 loop: CASSDLLAVQETQYF. The CDR3 coding sequence is TGTGCCAGCAGTGATTTACTAGCGGTACAAGAGACCCAGTACTTC.

This clonotype has ten or more counts. The V call is TRBV7-2, the J call TRBJ2-6; D remains ambiguous. The germline CDR1 and CDR2 sequences are SGHTA and FQGNSA. Trimming cost V 5 bases and J 0 bases, with 17 bases left between them. The CDR3 length is 18 residues. The CDR3 region has the DNA TGTGCCAGCAGCACTACGGGCAGACCCAGCTCTGGGGCCAACGTCCTGACTTTC. Amino acids: CASSTTGRPSSGANVLTF.